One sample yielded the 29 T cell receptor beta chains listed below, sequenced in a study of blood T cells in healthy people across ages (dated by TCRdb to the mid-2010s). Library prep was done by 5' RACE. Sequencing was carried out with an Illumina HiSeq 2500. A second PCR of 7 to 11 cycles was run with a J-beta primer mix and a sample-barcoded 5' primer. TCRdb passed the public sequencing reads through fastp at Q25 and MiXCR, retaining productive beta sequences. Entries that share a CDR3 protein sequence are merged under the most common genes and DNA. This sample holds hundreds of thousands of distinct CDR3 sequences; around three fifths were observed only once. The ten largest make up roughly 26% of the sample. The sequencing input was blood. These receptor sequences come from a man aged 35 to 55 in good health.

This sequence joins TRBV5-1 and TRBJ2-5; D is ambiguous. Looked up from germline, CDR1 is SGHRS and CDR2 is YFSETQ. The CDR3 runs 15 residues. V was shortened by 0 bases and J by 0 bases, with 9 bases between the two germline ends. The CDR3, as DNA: TGCGCCAGCAGCTTGGGGAGTGTACACCAAGAGACCCAGTACTTC. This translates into CASSLGSVHQETQYF.

Here the CDR3 reads CSARDLAGLYNEQYF. The CDR3 nucleotides are TGCAGTGCTAGAGATCTAGCCGGGCTATACAATGAGCAGTACTTC. The chain has TRBV20-1 and TRBJ2-5, with D maybe TRBD2 (5 bases). CDR1 is DFQATT and CDR2 is SNEGSKA in the germline V gene (reference sequence). The CDR3 extends over 15 amino acids. V lost 0 bases, J lost 11 bases, and 22 bases lay in between.

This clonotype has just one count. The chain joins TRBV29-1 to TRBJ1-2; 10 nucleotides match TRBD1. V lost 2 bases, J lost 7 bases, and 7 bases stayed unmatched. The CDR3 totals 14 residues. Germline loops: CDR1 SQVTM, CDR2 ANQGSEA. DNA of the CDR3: TGCAGCGTTGAAAGACAGGGGGCTTCGGGTGGCTACACCTTC. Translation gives CSVERQGASGGYTF.

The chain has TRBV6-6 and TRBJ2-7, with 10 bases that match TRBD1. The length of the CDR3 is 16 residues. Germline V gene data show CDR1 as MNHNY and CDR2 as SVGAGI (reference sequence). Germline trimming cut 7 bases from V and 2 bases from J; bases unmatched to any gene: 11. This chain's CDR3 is CASNDPPTGGPYEQYF. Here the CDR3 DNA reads TGTGCCAGCAATGACCCACCGACAGGGGGCCCCTACGAGCAGTACTTC.

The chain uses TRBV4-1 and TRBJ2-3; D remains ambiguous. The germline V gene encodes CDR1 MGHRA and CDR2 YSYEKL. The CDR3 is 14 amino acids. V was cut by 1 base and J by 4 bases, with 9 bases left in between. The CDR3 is CASSQGLVADTQYF. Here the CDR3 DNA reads TGCGCCAGCAGCCAAGGGCTAGTGGCAGATACGCAGTATTTT.

CDR3: CASSPRSVYSGANVLTF. The CDR3 nucleotides read TGTGCCAGCAGCCCTCGGTCGGTCTACTCTGGGGCCAACGTCCTGACTTTC. J is TRBJ2-6 and V is TRBV7-9; D unclear. In germline, CDR1 is SEHNR, CDR2 FQNEAQ (reference sequence). V gave up 5 bases and J gave up 0 bases, with 14 bases separating them. The CDR3 is 17 amino acids.

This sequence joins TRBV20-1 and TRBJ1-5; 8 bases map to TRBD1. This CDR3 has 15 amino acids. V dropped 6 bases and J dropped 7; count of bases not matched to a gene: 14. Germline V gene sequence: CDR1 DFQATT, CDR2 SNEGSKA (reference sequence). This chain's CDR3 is CSAIQTGQGLQPQHF. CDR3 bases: TGCAGTGCCATACAGACCGGACAGGGTCTCCAGCCCCAGCATTTT.

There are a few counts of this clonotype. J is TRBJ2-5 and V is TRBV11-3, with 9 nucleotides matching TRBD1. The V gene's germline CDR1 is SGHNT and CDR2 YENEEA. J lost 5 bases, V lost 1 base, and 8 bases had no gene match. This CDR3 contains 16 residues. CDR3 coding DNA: TGTGCCAGCAGCTTAGGAGGGACAGGGTTTGAGGAGACCCAGTACTTC. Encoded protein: CASSLGGTGFEETQYF.

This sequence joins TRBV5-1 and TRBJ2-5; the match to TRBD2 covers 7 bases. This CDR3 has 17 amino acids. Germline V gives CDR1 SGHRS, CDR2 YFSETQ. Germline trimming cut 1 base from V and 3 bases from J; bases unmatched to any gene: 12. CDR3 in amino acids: CASSLRVSGVSKETQYF. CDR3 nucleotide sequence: TGCGCCAGCAGCTTGCGGGTGAGCGGGGTTTCGAAAGAGACCCAGTACTTC. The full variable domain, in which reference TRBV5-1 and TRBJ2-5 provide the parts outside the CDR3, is KAGVTQTPRYLIKTRGQQVTLSCSPISGHRSVSWYQQTPGQGLQFLFEYFSETQRNKGNFPGRFSGRQFSNSRSEMNVSTLELGDSALYLCASSLRVSGVSKETQYFGPGTRLLVL.

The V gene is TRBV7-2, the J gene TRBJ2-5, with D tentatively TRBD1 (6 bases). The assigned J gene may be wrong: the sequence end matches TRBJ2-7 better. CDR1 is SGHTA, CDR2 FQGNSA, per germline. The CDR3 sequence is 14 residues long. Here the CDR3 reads CASSLAAGDYEQYF. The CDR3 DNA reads TGTGCCAGCAGCTTAGCTGCAGGGGATTACGAGCAGTACTTC.

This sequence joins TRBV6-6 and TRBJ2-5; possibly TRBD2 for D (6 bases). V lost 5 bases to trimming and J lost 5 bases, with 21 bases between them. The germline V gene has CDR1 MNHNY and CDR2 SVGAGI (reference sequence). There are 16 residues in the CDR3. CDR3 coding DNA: TGTGCCAGCAGTCCACCGGGAGACGGGCGGCGGGAGACCCAGTACTTC. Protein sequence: CASSPPGDGRRETQYF.

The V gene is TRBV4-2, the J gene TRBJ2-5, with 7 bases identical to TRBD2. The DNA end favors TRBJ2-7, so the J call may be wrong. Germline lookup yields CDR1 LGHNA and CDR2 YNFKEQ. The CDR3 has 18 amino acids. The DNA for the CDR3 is TGTGCCAGCAGCCAGGTGGAAGGGCAGACTAGCACCGACTACGAGCAGTACTTC. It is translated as CASSQVEGQTSTDYEQYF.

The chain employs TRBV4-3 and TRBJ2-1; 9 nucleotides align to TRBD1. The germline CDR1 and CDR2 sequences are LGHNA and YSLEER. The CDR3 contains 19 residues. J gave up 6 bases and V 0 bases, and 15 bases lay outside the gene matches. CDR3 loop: CASSQDIVLGQGYSNEQFF. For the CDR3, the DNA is TGCGCCAGCAGCCAAGATATTGTCCTCGGACAGGGGTACTCCAATGAGCAGTTCTTC.

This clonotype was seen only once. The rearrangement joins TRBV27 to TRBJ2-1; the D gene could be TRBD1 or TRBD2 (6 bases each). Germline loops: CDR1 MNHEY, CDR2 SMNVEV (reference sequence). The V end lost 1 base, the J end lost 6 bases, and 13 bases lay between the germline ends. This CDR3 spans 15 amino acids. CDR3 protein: CASSLFGGVGNEQFF. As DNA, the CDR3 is TGTGCCAGCAGTTTATTCGGGGGCGTAGGCAATGAGCAGTTCTTC.

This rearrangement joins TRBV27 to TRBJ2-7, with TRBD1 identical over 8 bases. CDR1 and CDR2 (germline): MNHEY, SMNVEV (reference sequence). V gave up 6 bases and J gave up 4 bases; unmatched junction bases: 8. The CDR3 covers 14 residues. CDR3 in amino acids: CASRRRQGWYEQYF. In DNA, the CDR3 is TGTGCCAGCAGACGCCGACAGGGGTGGTACGAGCAGTACTTC.

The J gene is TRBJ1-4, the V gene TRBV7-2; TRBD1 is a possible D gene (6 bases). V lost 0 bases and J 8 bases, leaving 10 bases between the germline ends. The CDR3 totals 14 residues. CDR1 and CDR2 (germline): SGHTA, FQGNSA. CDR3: CASSLASRGEKLFF. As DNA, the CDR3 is TGTGCCAGCAGCTTAGCTAGCAGGGGAGAAAAACTGTTTTTT.

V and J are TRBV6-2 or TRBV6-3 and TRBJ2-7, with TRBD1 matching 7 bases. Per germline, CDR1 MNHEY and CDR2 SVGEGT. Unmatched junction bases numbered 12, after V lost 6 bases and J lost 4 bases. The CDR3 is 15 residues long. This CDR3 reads CASSLQWDRPYEQYF. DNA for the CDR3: TGTGCCAGCAGCCTACAATGGGACAGACCTTACGAGCAGTACTTC.

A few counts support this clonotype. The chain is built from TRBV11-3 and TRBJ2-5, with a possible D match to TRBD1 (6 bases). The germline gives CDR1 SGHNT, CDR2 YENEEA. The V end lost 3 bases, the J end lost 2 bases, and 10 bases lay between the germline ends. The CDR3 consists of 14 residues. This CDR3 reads CASSFRTVQETQYF. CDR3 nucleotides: TGTGCCAGCAGCTTCCGGACAGTTCAAGAGACCCAGTACTTC. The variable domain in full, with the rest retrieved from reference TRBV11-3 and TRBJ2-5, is EAGVVQSPRYKIIEKKQPVAFWCNPISGHNTLYWYLQNLGQGPELLIRYENEEAVDDSQLPKDRFSAERLKGVDSTLKIQPAELGDSAVYLCASSFRTVQETQYFGPGTRLLVL.

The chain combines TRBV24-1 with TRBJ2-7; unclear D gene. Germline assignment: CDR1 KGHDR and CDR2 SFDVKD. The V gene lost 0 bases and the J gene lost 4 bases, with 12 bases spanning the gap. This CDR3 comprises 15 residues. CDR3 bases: TGTGCCACCAGTGATTTGCACGCAGGAATTTACGAGCAGTACTTC. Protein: CATSDLHAGIYEQYF.

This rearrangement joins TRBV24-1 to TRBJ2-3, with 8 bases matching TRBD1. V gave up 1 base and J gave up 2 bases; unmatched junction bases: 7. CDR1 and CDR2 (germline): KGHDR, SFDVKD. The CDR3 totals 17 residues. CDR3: CATSDLFRDRYTDTQYF. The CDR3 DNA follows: TGTGCCACCAGTGATTTATTTCGGGACAGGTACACAGATACGCAGTATTTT.

CDR3 DNA sequence: TGTGCCAGCAGCCAAGAACGTCGCAGCGGGGTTATCCAAGAGACCCAGTTCTTC. It translates to CASSQERRSGVIQETQFF. The V and J genes are TRBV3-1 and TRBJ2-1, with 7 bases that match TRBD2. Germline V gene sequence: CDR1 LGHDT, CDR2 YNNKEL (reference sequence). The CDR3 is 18 residues long. With 0 bases clipped from V and 13 bases from J, the junction kept 21 bases outside the gene matches.

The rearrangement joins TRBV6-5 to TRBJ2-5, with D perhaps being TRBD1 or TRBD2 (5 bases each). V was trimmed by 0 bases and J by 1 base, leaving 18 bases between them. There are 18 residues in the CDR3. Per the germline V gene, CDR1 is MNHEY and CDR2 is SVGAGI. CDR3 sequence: CASSYSVGARGSQETQYF. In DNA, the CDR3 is TGTGCCAGCAGTTACTCGGTCGGGGCTAGGGGATCCCAAGAGACCCAGTACTTC.

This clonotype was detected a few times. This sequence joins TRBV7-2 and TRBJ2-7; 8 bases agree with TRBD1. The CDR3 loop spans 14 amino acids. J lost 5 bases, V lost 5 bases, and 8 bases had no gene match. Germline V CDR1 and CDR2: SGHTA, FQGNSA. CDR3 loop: CASSQGTGGNEQYF. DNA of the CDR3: TGTGCCAGCAGCCAAGGGACAGGAGGAAACGAGCAGTACTTC.

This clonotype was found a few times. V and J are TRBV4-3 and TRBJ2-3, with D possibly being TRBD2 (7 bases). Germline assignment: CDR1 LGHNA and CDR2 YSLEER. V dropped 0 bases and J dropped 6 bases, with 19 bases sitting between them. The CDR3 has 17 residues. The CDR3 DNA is TGCGCCAGCAGCCAAGAAAGGCGAGGGGGGGGTCTTGATACGCAGTATTTT. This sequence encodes CASSQERRGGGLDTQYF.

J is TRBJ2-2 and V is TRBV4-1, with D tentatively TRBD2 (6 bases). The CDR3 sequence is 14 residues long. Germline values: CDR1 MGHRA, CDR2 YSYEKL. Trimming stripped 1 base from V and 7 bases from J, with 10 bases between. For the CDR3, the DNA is TGCGCCAGCAGCCAAGTTGGAGGGTTCGGGGAGCTGTTTTTT. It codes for CASSQVGGFGELFF.

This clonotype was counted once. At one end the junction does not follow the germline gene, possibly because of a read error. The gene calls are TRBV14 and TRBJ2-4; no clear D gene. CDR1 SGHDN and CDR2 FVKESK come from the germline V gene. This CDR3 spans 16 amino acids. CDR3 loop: CAGRSSLDIAKNIQYF. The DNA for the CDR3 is TGTGCCGGCAGGTCTTCTTTGGATATAGCCAAAAACATTCAGTACTTC.

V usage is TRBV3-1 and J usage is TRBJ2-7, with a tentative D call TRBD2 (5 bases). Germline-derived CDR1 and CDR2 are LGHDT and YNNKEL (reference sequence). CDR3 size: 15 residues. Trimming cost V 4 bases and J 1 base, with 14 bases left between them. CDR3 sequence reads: CASSPGPGVSYEQYF. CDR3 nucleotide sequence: TGTGCCAGCAGCCCCGGCCCCGGGGTGTCCTACGAGCAGTACTTC.

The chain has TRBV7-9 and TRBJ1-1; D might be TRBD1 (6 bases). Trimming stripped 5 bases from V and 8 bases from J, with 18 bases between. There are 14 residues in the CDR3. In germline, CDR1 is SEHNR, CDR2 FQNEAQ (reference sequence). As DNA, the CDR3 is TGTGCCAGCAGCCAGACATTAAAGGGGGGGGAAGCTTTCTTT. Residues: CASSQTLKGGEAFF.

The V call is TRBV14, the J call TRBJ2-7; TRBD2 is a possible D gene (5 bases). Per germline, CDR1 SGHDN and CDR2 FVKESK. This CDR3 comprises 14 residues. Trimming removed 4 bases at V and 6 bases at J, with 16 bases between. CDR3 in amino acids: CASSPLVEGCEQYF. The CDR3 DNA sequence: TGTGCCAGCAGCCCGTTAGTAGAGGGATGCGAGCAGTACTTC.